This TCR beta chain was captured in a study of CD8 T cells in ankylosing spondylitis. Study-level results: A subset of motif variants has previously been described in the synovial fluid and blood of reactive arthritis. Among TCR beta sequences, a motif of about 8 highly homologous variants appeared characteristic of ankylosing spondylitis blood.

This clonotype was detected ten times or more. No antigen is known for it. V gave up 3 bases and J gave up 6 bases; unmatched junction bases: 10. Germline assignment: CDR1 SGHRS and CDR2 YFSETQ. The CDR3 spans 16 residues. The TCR beta libraries were generated through quantitative 5'-RACE incorporating molecular barcodes. TCRdb re-derived calls from the 5' RACE reads in MiXCR, one entry per CDR3 protein. The sample carries around 540,000 distinct CDR3 sequences, about 13% recorded once. The rearrangement links TRBV5-1 to TRBJ2-1; 9 nucleotides match TRBD1. The receptor comes from a male donor with ankylosing spondylitis. The material sequenced was blood, either unsorted or a sorted T cell fraction (not recorded which). Here the CDR3 reads CASSSTSGTGPNEQFF. DNA of the CDR3: TGCGCCAGCAGCTCCACCTCCGGGACAGGGCCCAATGAGCAGTTCTTC.